This paragraph reports one T cell receptor beta chain. The length of the CDR3 is 14 residues. Germline V gene data show CDR1 as SGDLS and CDR2 as YYNGEE. J was trimmed by 3 bases and V by 4 bases; bases with no gene match: 6. The data belong to a study of blood T cell repertoires in COVID-19. The wider study: Sites in the United States, Italy and Spain provided acute and convalescent COVID-19 samples.

Using immunoSEQ multiplex PCR, the repertoire was profiled, and TCRdb retains in-frame clones only, with some absent. The data hold 50,000 to 75,000 clones, with 80% to 95% observed a single time. The sample comprised peripheral blood. The TCR originated in a man aged 45 to 65 with active COVID-19. This chain links TRBV9 with TRBJ2-7; 8 nucleotides match TRBD1. Here the CDR3 reads CASSIGQGSYEQYF. CDR3 in DNA: TGTGCCAGCAGCATCGGACAGGGAAGCTACGAGCAGTACTTC.